A selection of T cell receptor beta chains follows, all from one sample in a study of T cell responses to AZD1222 COVID-19 vaccine. Generated by immunoSEQ multiplex PCR, the TCRdb table keeps only in-frame clones and is missing some. The sample contains over 130,000 clones, about 89% of which appear only once. The sequencing here drew on peripheral blood, taken on day 0 of AZD1222 vaccination. These receptors were obtained from an adult in good health. Each CDR3 is given with its conserved first and last residue. The D gene is left open where the match is weak. The listing skips clone size in some rows; elsewhere it reads once, few, many or a size class.

.,TRBJ1-1,.,TRBV30,CAWSTGIRTEAFF,TGTGCCTGGAGCACAGGGATTAGGACTGAAGCTTTCTTT
once,TRBJ1-2,.,TRBV28,CASSFPSVRSNYGYTF,TGTGCCAGCAGTTTCCCTTCCGTCAGATCTAACTATGGCTACACCTTC
.,TRBJ2-7,TRBD2,TRBV7-2,CASSLERLARGEQYF,TGTGCCAGCAGCTTAGAACGACTAGCCCGTGGGGAGCAGTACTTC
.,TRBJ2-7,TRBD2,TRBV11-2,CASSLVRGAYEQYF,TGTGCCAGCAGCTTAGTGCGGGGGGCTTACGAGCAGTACTTC
.,TRBJ1-4,.,TRBV2,CASSEDKVPIGKLFF,TGTGCCAGCAGTGAAGATAAAGTTCCGATCGGAAAACTGTTTTTT
.,TRBJ2-6,.,TRBV5-4,CASGASSGASSGANVLTF,TGTGCCAGCGGCGCGAGTTCGGGGGCCAGCTCTGGGGCCAACGTCCTGACTTTC
.,TRBJ1-1,.,TRBV2,CASSVRGRINRLGTEAFF,TGTGCCAGCAGTGTTAGGGGCAGGATCAACCGTCTCGGCACTGAAGCTTTCTTT
.,TRBJ2-2,TRBD2,TRBV5-4,CASSRGGGNTGELFF,TGTGCCAGCAGCCGGGGGGGTGGGAACACCGGGGAGCTGTTTTTT
.,TRBJ1-1,.,TRBV30,CAWTRGGTFTGFNTEAFF,TGTGCCTGGACCCGAGGTGGGACTTTCACTGGTTTTAACACTGAAGCTTTCTTT
.,TRBJ2-5,TRBD1,TRBV19,CASSIDTTGGKTQYF,TGTGCCAGTAGTATAGATACGACAGGGGGTAAAACCCAGTACTTC
few,TRBJ1-1,.,TRBV28,CASSPGGARTEAFF,TGTGCCAGCAGTCCCGGAGGAGCGAGGACTGAAGCTTTCTTT
.,TRBJ1-2,.,TRBV7-9,CASSSAYGYTF,TGTGCCAGCAGCTCCGCCTATGGCTACACCTTC
.,TRBJ2-1,TRBD2,TRBV5-1,CASSDGTSGGGPLYNEQFF,TGCGCCAGCAGCGACGGGACTAGCGGGGGGGGTCCCCTGTACAATGAGCAGTTCTTC
.,TRBJ2-7,.,TRBV27,CASSPLFSLGYEQYF,TGTGCCAGCAGTCCCCTTTTTTCCCTAGGCTACGAGCAGTACTTC
.,TRBJ1-1,TRBD1,TRBV7-2,CASSSRQGQNTEAFF,TGTGCCAGCAGCTCGAGACAGGGCCAGAACACTGAAGCTTTCTTT
.,TRBJ1-4,TRBD1,TRBV3-1/TRBV3-2,CASSQGTGYNEKLFF,TGTGCCAGCAGCCAAGGGACAGGGTATAATGAAAAACTGTTTTTT
.,TRBJ2-2,.,TRBV5-1,CASSSHGELFF,TGCGCCAGCAGCTCCCACGGGGAGCTGTTTTTT
.,TRBJ1-2,TRBD1,TRBV9,CASSSGTGSNYGYTF,TGTGCCAGCAGCTCCGGGACAGGTTCTAACTATGGCTACACCTTC
.,TRBJ2-7,TRBD2,TRBV27,CASSFSLKRDSYEQYF,TGTGCCAGCAGTTTCTCGCTCAAGCGGGACTCCTACGAGCAGTACTTC
once,TRBJ2-6,TRBD1,TRBV9,CASGTGPYHSGANVLTF,TGTGCCAGCGGGACAGGGCCTTACCACTCTGGGGCCAACGTCCTGACTTTC